This T cell receptor beta chain stems from a study of response to subunit inactivated influenza vaccine. Only a few counts were recorded for this clonotype. No antigen is known for it. TCRdb reanalysed the RT-PCR reads using MiXCR and keeps one entry per CDR3 protein. The profile shows roughly 700,000 distinct CDR3 sequences, about 15% of them singletons. Overall study results and limits: The authors suggested that few new T cells are recruited per seasonal influenza vaccination.

The CDR3 consists of 17 residues. Deletions cut 0 bases from V and 0 bases from J, with 13 bases between. CDR1 and CDR2 (germline): SGHRS, YFSETQ. The sequence derives from a man in his fifties or sixties who received an inactivated influenza vaccine. Sequencing used PBMCs from blood, obtained less than 15 days before vaccination. V and J are TRBV5-1 and TRBJ1-3, with unresolved D. CDR3 sequence (DNA): TGCGCCAGCAGCTTGGCGGTGAACGGTGTCTCTGGAAACACCATATATTTT. This codes for CASSLAVNGVSGNTIYF.